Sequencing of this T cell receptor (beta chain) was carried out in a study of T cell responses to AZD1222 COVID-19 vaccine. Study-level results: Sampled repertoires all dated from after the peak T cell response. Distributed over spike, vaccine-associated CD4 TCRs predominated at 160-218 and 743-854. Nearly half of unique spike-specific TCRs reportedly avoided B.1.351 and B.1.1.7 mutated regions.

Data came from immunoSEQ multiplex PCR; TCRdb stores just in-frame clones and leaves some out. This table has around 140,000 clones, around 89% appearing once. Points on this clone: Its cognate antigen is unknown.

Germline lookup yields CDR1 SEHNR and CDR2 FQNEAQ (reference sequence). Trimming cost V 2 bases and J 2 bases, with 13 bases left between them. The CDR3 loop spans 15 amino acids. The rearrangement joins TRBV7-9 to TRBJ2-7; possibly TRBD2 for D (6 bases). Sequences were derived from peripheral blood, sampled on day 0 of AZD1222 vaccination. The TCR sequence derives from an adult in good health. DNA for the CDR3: TGTGCCAGCAGCTTATTTATAGCGGAAACCTACGAGCAGTACTTC. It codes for CASSLFIAETYEQYF.